The 10 T cell receptor beta chains below come from one sample, sequenced in a study of blood T cell repertoires in COVID-19. Libraries were prepared by immunoSEQ multiplex PCR; TCRdb keeps only in-frame clonotypes and omits some of them. Altogether about 190,000 clones are present, more than 70% being singletons, with the ten largest covering approximately 4.5%. The sample was peripheral blood. The receptors were sampled from a human donor in a cohort sampled during active COVID-19.

The chain carries TRBV3-1 (or the pseudogene TRBV3-2) and TRBJ2-7; TRBD2 agrees at 14 bases. Per germline, CDR1 LGHDT and CDR2 YNNKEL (reference sequence). The CDR3 covers 17 residues. Losses at the gene ends were 4 bases for V and 6 bases for J; bases not matched to a gene: 11. CDR3 amino acids: CASSPGLAGGSFAEQYF. CDR3 DNA: TGTGCCAGCAGCCCCGGACTAGCGGGGGGATCCTTCGCCGAGCAGTACTTC.

This rearrangement joins TRBV4-3 to TRBJ2-5; 10 bases match TRBD2. The germline V gene has CDR1 LGHNA and CDR2 YSLEER. The ends lost 4 bases at V and 3 bases at J; junction bases unmatched: 5. The CDR3 has 15 residues. The CDR3 DNA reads as TGCGCCAGCAGCCCCCGGGGGACTAGCGAAGAGACCCAGTACTTC. Translation: CASSPRGTSEETQYF.

The J gene is TRBJ2-5, the V gene TRBV6-1; maybe TRBD1 (6 bases). The CDR3 is made up of 13 amino acids. CDR1 and CDR2 (germline): MNHNS, SASEGT. V was cut by 3 bases and J by 5 bases, with 10 bases left in between. DNA of the CDR3: TGTGCCAGCAGTGAGGGGGCCTCGGAGACCCAGTACTTC. Translating it yields CASSEGASETQYF.

The gene calls are TRBV12-3 or TRBV12-4 and TRBJ2-2, with D maybe TRBD2 (5 bases). Deletions cut 5 bases from V and 8 bases from J, with 6 bases between. The CDR3 consists of 11 residues. The CDR3 sequence: CASSPGGELFF. CDR3 in DNA: TGTGCCAGCAGTCCGGGGGGGGAGCTGTTTTTT.

The chain couples TRBV5-1 to TRBJ2-7; D gene ambiguous. V was trimmed by 3 bases and J by 2 bases, leaving 15 bases between them. Germline lookup yields CDR1 SGHRS and CDR2 YFSETQ. The CDR3 length is 15 residues. CDR3 DNA: TGCGCCAGCAGCTCGGCTCTCCAGGCAACCTACGAGCAGTACTTC. It yields the protein CASSSALQATYEQYF.

V gene TRBV7-9 combines with J gene TRBJ1-1, with a possible D match to TRBD1 (5 bases). V lost 3 bases and J lost 4, with 9 bases in between. Germline V gives CDR1 SEHNR, CDR2 FQNEAQ (reference sequence). This CDR3 has 13 amino acids. The CDR3 reads CASSFQGPTEAFF. CDR3 bases: TGTGCCAGCAGCTTTCAGGGCCCCACTGAAGCTTTCTTT. The complete variable domain, with remaining parts taken from reference TRBV7-9 and TRBJ1-1, reads DTGVSQNPRHKITKRGQNVTFRCDPISEHNRLYWYRQTLGQGPEFLTYFQNEAQLEKSRLLSDRFSAERPKGSFSTLEIQRTEQGDSAMYLCASSFQGPTEAFFGQGTRLTVV.

The chain recombines TRBV28 with TRBJ2-7, with D possibly being TRBD1 (5 bases). The V and J ends lost 4 bases and 2 bases respectively, with 15 bases between them. The CDR3 contains 15 residues. CDR1 and CDR2 (germline): MDHEN, SYDVKM. In DNA form, the CDR3 reads TGTGCCAGCAGTTCGCCCAGGGTTGGGACCTACGAGCAGTACTTC. As protein: CASSSPRVGTYEQYF.

J is TRBJ1-3 and V is TRBV7-8; TRBD1 agrees at 8 bases. This CDR3 spans 17 amino acids. V trimming: 6 bases; J trimming: 3 bases; junction bases outside the gene matches: 13. Germline V lookup: CDR1 SGHVS, CDR2 FQNEAQ. The CDR3 region has the DNA TGTGCCAGCAGGGTTAGACCCGTCGGGACAGGTGGAAACACCATATATTTT. Protein product: CASRVRPVGTGGNTIYF.

V gene TRBV3-1 (or the pseudogene TRBV3-2) combines with J gene TRBJ2-5; 11 nucleotides match TRBD2. CDR3 size: 16 residues. The V gene end was trimmed by 6 bases and the J gene end by 5 bases; junction bases not matched to a gene: 11. CDR1 is LGHDT and CDR2 is YNNKEL in the germline V gene (reference sequence). The CDR3: CASRSSGGGPWETQYF. Here the CDR3 DNA reads TGTGCCAGCAGGAGTAGCGGGGGGGGTCCTTGGGAGACCCAGTACTTC.

The rearrangement links TRBV18 to TRBJ2-2, with D hard to call. There are 15 residues in the CDR3. The V and J ends lost 4 bases and 7 bases respectively, with 16 bases between them. Germline values: CDR1 KGHSH, CDR2 LQKENI. This CDR3 is CASSLRGSSDGELFF. In DNA form, the CDR3 reads TGTGCCAGCTCACTACGCGGCAGTTCAGACGGGGAGCTGTTTTTT.